The rows below give T cell receptor beta chains drawn from one sample of a study of shared clonotypes between healthy human individuals. The assay was immunoSEQ multiplex PCR, and TCRdb's table has in-frame clones only and misses some. This sample has around 510,000 clones; around 95% occur once, and the top ten carry around 0.067%. The specimen was naive CD4+ T cells sorted from blood. The receptors originated from a woman in her thirties in good health. Both conserved end residues are part of each CDR3. Each record gives: V gene, D gene, J gene, CDR3 DNA, CDR3 protein. D genes are given only for firm matches.

TRBV7-8	TRBD2	TRBJ2-5	TGTGCCAGCAAGTTCTCGGGGACTACACAAGAGACCCAGTACTTC	CASKFSGTTQETQYF
TRBV9	TRBD2	TRBJ2-7	TGTGCCAGCAGCGTAGCGGCGGCGGCCGGAGCGGGACCAGCGGAGGAGCAGTACTTC	CASSVAAAAGAGPAEEQYF
TRBV5-4	.	TRBJ2-5	TGTGCCAGCAGCCCCGGGGGAGCGGTTAAAGAGACCCAGTACTTC	CASSPGGAVKETQYF
TRBV11-1	TRBD1	TRBJ1-4	TGTGCCAGCAGCGCCGCGGCAGGGGGTAATGAAAAACTGTTTTTT	CASSAAAGGNEKLFF
TRBV5-1	.	TRBJ1-1	TGCGCCAGCAGCTTGGAAGGGGGGACTGAAGCTTTCTTT	CASSLEGGTEAFF
TRBV19	TRBD2	TRBJ2-1	TGTGCCAGTAGTATAGGAGGCTGGGCTAGCGGGCAGTATGAGCAGTTCTTC	CASSIGGWASGQYEQFF
TRBV28	TRBD1	TRBJ2-2	TGTGCCAGTCGGACAGGGATGAACACCGGGGAGCTGTTTTTT	CASRTGMNTGELFF
TRBV15	.	TRBJ2-6	TGTGCCACCAGCAGAGAGTCAGAGGCCAACGTCCTGACTTTC	CATSRESEANVLTF
TRBV10-3	TRBD1	TRBJ2-7	TGTGCCATCAGGCGTAGTGGGGACAGTACCTACGAGCAGTACTTC	CAIRRSGDSTYEQYF
TRBV5-1	TRBD2	TRBJ2-7	TGCGCCAGCAGCTTGGTTTCAGCGGGAGGGCCAAGGTACTTC	CASSLVSAGGPRYF
TRBV19	.	TRBJ1-3	TGTGCCAGTAGTACCCGTGGAACTGGAAACACCATATATTTT	CASSTRGTGNTIYF
TRBV19	.	TRBJ1-1	TGTGCCAGTAGCCAGGGTGGGACTGAAGCTTTCTTT	CASSQGGTEAFF
TRBV27	TRBD1	TRBJ1-1	TGTGCCAGCAGTTCGGCCGGGACAGCGAACACTGAAGCTTTCTTT	CASSSAGTANTEAFF
TRBV10-3	TRBD1	TRBJ2-3	TGTGCCATCAGCCACCAGGGGGCTCCCACAGATACGCAGTATTTT	CAISHQGAPTDTQYF
TRBV9	.	TRBJ2-7	TGTGCCAGCAGCGTGGGGGGTGCAGGGGCCTACGAGCAGTACTTC	CASSVGGAGAYEQYF